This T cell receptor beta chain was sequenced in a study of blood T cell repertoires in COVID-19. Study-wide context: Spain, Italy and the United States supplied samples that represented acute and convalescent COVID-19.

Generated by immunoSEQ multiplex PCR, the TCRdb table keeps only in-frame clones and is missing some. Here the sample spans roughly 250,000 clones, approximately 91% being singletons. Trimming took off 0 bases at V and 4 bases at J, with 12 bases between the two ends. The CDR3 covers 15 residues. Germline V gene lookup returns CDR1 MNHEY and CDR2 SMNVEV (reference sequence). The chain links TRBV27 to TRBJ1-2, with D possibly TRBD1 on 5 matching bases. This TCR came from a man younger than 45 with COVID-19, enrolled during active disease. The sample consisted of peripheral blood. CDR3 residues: CASSLSWGVGYGYTF. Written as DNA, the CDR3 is TGTGCCAGCAGTTTATCGTGGGGGGTGGGCTATGGCTACACCTTC.